The clone carrying this T cell receptor beta chain was recorded a few times. Its specificity is unknown. The data were obtained in a study of beta chain features in type 1 diabetes. Study-wide results and limits: The cDNA sequencing approach could over-represent high-TCR-expressing cells. When Type 1 diabetes patients were examined, their TCRB CDR3s proved moderately but significantly shorter in all four CD4+ subsets.

Sequenced material consisted of expressed TCRB transcripts (all of the isolated RNA was reverse transcribed). Profiling relied on immunoSEQ multiplex PCR, and the TCRdb table lists in-frame clones only, not all of them. The table includes about 650,000 clones, around 12% detected once. Material: naive CD4+ T cells from blood. This TCR was recovered from a man younger than 45 with type 1 diabetes.

The CDR3: CASSRGSETQYF. The CDR3 coding sequence is TGTGCCAGCAGTCGGGGGAGCGAGACCCAGTACTTC. The chain carries TRBV6-6 and TRBJ2-5; perhaps TRBD2 as D (6 bases). Trimming removed 5 bases at V and 5 bases at J, with 9 bases between. CDR3 size: 12 residues. The germline CDR1 and CDR2 sequences are MNHNY and SVGAGI (reference sequence).